This TCR beta chain appears in the sequencing data of a study of cytomegalovirus exposure and HLA in healthy donors. Concerning this clone itself: Antigen specificity is unknown.

Primers for the PCR totalled 60 Vbeta and 13 Jbeta. In the original processing: Later analysis identified 80 million to 90 million unique TCR beta chains, approximately 11 million shared. Produced via immunoSEQ multiplex PCR; TCRdb's table is partial and in-frame only. That table is the source of V, J and clone size, and D and trimming were worked out from the DNA. Seen here are some 140,000 clones, approximately 73% observed once, and the top ten hold over 1%. Findings of the study overall: Analysis performed later found about 17,000 TCR beta sequences associated with HLA alleles at 0.05 false discovery rate. Prior analysis indicated that the majority of TCR beta V segments exhibited productivity approximately 87% or approximately 30% of the time.

This CDR3 is 14 amino acids long. The germline gives CDR1 MDHEN, CDR2 SYDVKM. Trimming at V came to 6 bases and at J to 4 bases, leaving 7 bases not matched to a gene. Sequenced input: PBMCs. The clonotype comes from a woman between 40 and 55 years old in good health and CMV-seronegative. The V call is TRBV28, the J call TRBJ1-1; 8 nucleotides match TRBD1. As DNA, the CDR3 is TGTGCCAGCAGGACAGGACAGGGACGCACTGAAGCTTTCTTT. Amino acid sequence: CASRTGQGRTEAFF.